This T cell receptor beta chain was captured in a study of T cell changes during pregnancy in multiple sclerosis. Measured with immunoSEQ multiplex PCR; TCRdb has only the in-frame clones, and not every one. Found here are approximately 41,000 clones, about 90% of them singletons; the top ten hold less than 12%. The V end lost 2 bases, the J end lost 1 base, and 18 bases lay between the germline ends. Germline V CDR1 and CDR2: SGHRS, YFSETQ. The CDR3 consists of 17 residues. The receptor comes from a female donor with multiple sclerosis, enrolled in a pregnancy study. The rearrangement links TRBV5-1 to TRBJ1-1, with D possibly being TRBD1 (6 bases). The input for sequencing was CD8+ T cells from peripheral blood mononuclear cells, taken in the first trimester of pregnancy. The CDR3 DNA sequence: TGCGCCAGCAGCTTAGGGCAGGGGATCGGGGAGAACACTGAAGCTTTCTTT. This encodes CASSLGQGIGENTEAFF. The full variable domain, completed using reference TRBV5-1 and TRBJ1-1, is KAGVTQTPRYLIKTRGQQVTLSCSPISGHRSVSWYQQTPGQGLQFLFEYFSETQRNKGNFPGRFSGRQFSNSRSEMNVSTLELGDSALYLCASSLGQGIGENTEAFFGQGTRLTVV.